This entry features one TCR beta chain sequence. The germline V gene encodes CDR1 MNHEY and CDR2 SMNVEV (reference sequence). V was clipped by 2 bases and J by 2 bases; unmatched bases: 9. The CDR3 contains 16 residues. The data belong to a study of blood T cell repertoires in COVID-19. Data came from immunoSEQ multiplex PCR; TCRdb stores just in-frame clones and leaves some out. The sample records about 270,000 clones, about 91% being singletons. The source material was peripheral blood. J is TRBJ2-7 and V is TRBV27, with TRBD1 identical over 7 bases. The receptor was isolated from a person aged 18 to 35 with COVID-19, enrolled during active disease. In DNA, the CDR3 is TGTGCCAGCAGTTTAACTGGGGACAGCTACACCTACGAGCAGTACTTC. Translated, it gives CASSLTGDSYTYEQYF.